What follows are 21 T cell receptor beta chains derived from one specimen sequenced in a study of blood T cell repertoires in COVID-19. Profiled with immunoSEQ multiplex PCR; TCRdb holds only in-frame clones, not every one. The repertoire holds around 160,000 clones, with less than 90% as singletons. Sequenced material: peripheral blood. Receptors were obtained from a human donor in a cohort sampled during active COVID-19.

The DNA for the CDR3 is TGCGCCAGCAGCGTCGGACACACCACAGGAGAGACCCAGTACTTC. Protein: CASSVGHTTGETQYF. V gene TRBV5-1 combines with J gene TRBJ2-5; tentatively, D is TRBD1 (5 bases). CDR1 is SGHRS and CDR2 is YFSETQ in the germline V gene. The CDR3 loop spans 15 amino acids. V dropped 4 bases and J dropped 4 bases, with 17 bases sitting between them.

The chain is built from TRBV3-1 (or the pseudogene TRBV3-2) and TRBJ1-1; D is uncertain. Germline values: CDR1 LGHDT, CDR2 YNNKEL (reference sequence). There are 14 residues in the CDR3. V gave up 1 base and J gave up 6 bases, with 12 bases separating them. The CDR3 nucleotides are TGTGCCAGCAGCCAAGGAGCATCGGTCGCTGAAGCTTTCTTT. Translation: CASSQGASVAEAFF.

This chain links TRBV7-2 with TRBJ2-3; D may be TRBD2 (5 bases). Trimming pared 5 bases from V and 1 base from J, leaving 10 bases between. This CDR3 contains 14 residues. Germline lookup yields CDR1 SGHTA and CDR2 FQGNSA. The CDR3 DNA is TGTGCCAGCAGCCCGGGGTCCGGCACAGATACGCAGTATTTT. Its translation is CASSPGSGTDTQYF. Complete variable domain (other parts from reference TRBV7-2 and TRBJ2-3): GAGVSQSPSNKVTEKGKDVELRCDPISGHTALYWYRQSLGQGLEFLIYFQGNSAPDKSGLPSDRFSAERTGGSVSTLTIQRTQQEDSAVYLCASSPGSGTDTQYFGPGTRLTVL.

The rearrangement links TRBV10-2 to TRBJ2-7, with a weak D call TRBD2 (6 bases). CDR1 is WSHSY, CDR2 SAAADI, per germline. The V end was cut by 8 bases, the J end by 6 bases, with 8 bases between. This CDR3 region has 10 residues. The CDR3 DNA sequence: TGCGCCAGCCAGGAGGGCGAGCAGTACTTC. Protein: CASQEGEQYF.

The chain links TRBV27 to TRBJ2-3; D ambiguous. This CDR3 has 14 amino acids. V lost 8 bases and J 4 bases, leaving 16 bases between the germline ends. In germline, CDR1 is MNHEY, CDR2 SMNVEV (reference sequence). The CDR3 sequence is CASFSWAFADTQYF. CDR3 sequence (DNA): TGTGCCAGCTTCTCTTGGGCCTTCGCAGATACGCAGTATTTT.

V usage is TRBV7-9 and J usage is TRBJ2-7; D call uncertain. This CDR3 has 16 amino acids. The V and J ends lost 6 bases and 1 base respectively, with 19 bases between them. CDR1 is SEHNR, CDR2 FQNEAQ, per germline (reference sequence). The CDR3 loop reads CASSPRWVPESYEQYF. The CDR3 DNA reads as TGTGCCAGCAGTCCACGGTGGGTGCCGGAGTCCTACGAGCAGTACTTC.

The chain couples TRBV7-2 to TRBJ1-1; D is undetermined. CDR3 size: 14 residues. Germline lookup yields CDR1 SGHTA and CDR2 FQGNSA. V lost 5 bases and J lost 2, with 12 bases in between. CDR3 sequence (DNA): TGTGCCAGCAGCCCCATTGGCGGTAACACTGAAGCTTTCTTT. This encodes CASSPIGGNTEAFF.

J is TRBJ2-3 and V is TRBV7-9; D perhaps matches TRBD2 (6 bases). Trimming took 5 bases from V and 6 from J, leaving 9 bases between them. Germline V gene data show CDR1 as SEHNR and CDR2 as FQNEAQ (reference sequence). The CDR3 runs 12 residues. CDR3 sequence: CASSHSGDTQYF. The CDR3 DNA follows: TGTGCCAGCAGCCACAGCGGGGATACGCAGTATTTT.

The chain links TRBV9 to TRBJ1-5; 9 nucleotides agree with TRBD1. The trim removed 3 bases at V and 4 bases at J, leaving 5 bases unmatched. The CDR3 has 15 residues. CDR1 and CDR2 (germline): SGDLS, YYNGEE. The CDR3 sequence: CASSETGGRNQPQHF. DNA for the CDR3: TGTGCCAGCAGCGAGACAGGGGGGCGAAATCAGCCCCAGCATTTT.

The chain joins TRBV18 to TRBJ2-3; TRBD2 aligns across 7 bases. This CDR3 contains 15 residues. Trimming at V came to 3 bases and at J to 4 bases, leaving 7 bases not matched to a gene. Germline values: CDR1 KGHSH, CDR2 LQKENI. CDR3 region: CASSPFLAEADTQYF. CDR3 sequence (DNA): TGTGCCAGCTCACCCTTCCTAGCGGAGGCAGATACGCAGTATTTT.

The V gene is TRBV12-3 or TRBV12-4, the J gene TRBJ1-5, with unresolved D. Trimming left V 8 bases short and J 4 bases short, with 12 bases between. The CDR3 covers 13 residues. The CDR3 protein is CASASRENQPQHF. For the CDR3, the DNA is TGTGCCAGCGCCTCCCGGGAGAATCAGCCCCAGCATTTT.

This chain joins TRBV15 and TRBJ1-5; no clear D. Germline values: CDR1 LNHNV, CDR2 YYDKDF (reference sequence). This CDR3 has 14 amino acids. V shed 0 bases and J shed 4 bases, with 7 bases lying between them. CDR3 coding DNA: TGTGCCACCAGCAGAGATCCCGGGAATCAGCCCCAGCATTTT. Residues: CATSRDPGNQPQHF.

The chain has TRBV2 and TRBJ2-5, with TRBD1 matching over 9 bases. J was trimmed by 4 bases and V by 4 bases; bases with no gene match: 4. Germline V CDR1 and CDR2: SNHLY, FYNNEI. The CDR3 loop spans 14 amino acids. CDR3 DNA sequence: TGTGCCAGCAGTGCGGGGACAGGGACAGAGACCCAGTACTTC. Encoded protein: CASSAGTGTETQYF.

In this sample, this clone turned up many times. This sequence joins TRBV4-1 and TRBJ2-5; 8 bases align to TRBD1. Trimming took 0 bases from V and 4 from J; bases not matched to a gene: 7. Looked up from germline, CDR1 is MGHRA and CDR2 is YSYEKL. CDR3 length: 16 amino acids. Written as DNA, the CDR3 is TGCGCCAGCAGCCAAGAGGGCAGGGGGCAAAGAGAGACCCAGTACTTC. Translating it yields CASSQEGRGQRETQYF.

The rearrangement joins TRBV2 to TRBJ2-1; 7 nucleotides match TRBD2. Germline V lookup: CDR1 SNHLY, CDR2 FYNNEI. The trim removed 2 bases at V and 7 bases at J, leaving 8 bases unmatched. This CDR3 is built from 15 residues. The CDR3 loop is CASSEWGGIQNEQFF. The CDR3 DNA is TGTGCCAGCAGTGAATGGGGGGGGATTCAAAATGAGCAGTTCTTC.

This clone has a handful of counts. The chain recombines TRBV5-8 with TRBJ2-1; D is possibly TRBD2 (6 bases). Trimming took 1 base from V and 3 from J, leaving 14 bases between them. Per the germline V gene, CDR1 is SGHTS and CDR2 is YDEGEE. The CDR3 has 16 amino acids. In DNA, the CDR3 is TGTGCCAGCAGCTTGATCTCGGGACTCATCTACAATGAGCAGTTCTTC. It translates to CASSLISGLIYNEQFF.

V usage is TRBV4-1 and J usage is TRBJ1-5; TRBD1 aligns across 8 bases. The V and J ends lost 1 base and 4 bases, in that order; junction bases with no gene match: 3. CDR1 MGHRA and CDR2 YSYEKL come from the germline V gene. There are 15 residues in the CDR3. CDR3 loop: CASSQVDRDNQPQHF. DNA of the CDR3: TGCGCCAGCAGCCAAGTGGACAGGGATAATCAGCCCCAGCATTTT.

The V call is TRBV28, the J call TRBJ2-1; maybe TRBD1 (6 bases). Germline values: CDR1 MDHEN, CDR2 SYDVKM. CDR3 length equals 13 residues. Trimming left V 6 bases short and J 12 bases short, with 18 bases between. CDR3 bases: TGTGCCAGCAGCCTAGAGACAGGCCCGCTGCAGTTCTTC. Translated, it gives CASSLETGPLQFF.

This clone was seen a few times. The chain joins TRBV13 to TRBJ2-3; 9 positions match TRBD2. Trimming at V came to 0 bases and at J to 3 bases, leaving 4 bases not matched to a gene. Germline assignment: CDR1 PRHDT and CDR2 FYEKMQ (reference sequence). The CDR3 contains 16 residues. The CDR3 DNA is TGTGCCAGCAGCTTAGGCCATAGCGGGGGAACAGATACGCAGTATTTT. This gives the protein CASSLGHSGGTDTQYF.

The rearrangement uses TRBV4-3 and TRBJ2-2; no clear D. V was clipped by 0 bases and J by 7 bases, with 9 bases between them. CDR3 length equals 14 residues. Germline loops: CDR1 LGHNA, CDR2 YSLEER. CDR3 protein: CASSQEHVFGELFF. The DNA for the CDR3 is TGCGCCAGCAGCCAAGAACATGTTTTCGGGGAGCTGTTTTTT.

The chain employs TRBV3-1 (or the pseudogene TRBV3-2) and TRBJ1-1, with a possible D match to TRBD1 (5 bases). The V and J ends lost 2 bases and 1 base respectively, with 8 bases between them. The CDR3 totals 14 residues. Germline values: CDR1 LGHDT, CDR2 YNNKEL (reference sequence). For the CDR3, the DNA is TGTGCCAGCAGCCAACAAACAGGGAACACTGAAGCTTTCTTT. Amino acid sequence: CASSQQTGNTEAFF.